This T cell receptor beta chain was recovered during a study of CXCR3-negative and CXCR3-positive naive CD8 T cells. Study at large: Each library gave roughly 1.4 +/- 0.3 million of 130 million to 150 million TRB reads.

Germline V CDR1 and CDR2: SQVTM, ANQGSEA. The CDR3 is 15 residues long. The TRB libraries of cDNA were built by UMI-labeled 5' RACE. TCRdb re-called the 5' RACE reads; one entry per CDR3 protein, DNA not given. Here the sample table reports 45,000 to 60,000 distinct CDR3 sequences. Sequenced material: memory CD8+ T cells from blood. The TCR sequence derives from a human donor in good health. Some clones in this sample may be carry-over from other donors' samples. V is TRBV29-1 and J is TRBJ1-1; the D gene TCRdb calls, TRBD1, cannot be checked with no DNA. CDR3 in amino acids: CSVDLRPSGNTEAFF.